A selection of T cell receptor beta chains follows, all from one sample in a study of blood T cell repertoires in COVID-19. Clones were sequenced by immunoSEQ multiplex PCR, and TCRdb holds only the in-frame ones, with some missing. The sample carries 250,000 to 350,000 clones, roughly 88% recorded once. Material: peripheral blood. These receptors all come from a woman in her twenties or thirties with active or convalescent COVID-19. Each CDR3 is given with its conserved first and last residue. D genes are given only for firm matches. Clone size is not always given. Where it is, it says once, few, many or a class for expanded clones.

CDR3 DNA,CDR3 protein,J gene,V gene,clone size,D gene
TGTGCCCACACGGGCGGGCCGCGAAATGAATACACCTTC,CAHTGGPRNEYTF,TRBJ1-2,TRBV10-3,.,.
TGTGCCAGCAGCTTTGGGGCAGGGCAGTATGGCTACACCTTC,CASSFGAGQYGYTF,TRBJ1-2,TRBV12-1,.,.
TGCGCCAGCAGCCTAAGTCTTAGAGATGAGCAGTACTTC,CASSLSLRDEQYF,TRBJ2-7,TRBV5-1,once,.
TGTGCCAGCAACGTGGACAGGGAAATATACGAGCAGTACTTC,CASNVDREIYEQYF,TRBJ2-7,TRBV5-5,.,TRBD1
TGTGCCAGCAGTTTATTAATTACAGGGGACACTGAAGCTTTCTTT,CASSLLITGDTEAFF,TRBJ1-1,TRBV6-5,.,TRBD1
TGTGCCAGTAGTGTGGACAGTTTGAACACTGAAGCTTTCTTT,CASSVDSLNTEAFF,TRBJ1-1,TRBV19,.,.
TGTGCCAGCAGCCGAGGACAAATCGGAGATTCACCCCTCCACTTT,CASSRGQIGDSPLHF,TRBJ1-6,TRBV14,.,.
TGTGCCAGCAGCTGGGGGGGGAGCACAGATACGCAGTATTTT,CASSWGGSTDTQYF,TRBJ2-3,TRBV7-9,.,TRBD2
TGTGCCAGCAGCCAAGTAGCCAAGAACACTGAAGCTTTCTTT,CASSQVAKNTEAFF,TRBJ1-1,TRBV3-1/TRBV3-2,.,.
TGTGCCAGCAGCTTGGCAGGGGGCTACACAGATACGCAGTATTTT,CASSLAGGYTDTQYF,TRBJ2-3,TRBV5-6,.,TRBD1
TGTGCCAGCAGTTACTCCAGGGTGCAGCCCCAGCATTTT,CASSYSRVQPQHF,TRBJ1-5,TRBV6-2/TRBV6-3,.,.
TGCGCCAGCAGCTTGCAGGGGGCGAGCTCTGGAAACACCATATATTTT,CASSLQGASSGNTIYF,TRBJ1-3,TRBV5-1,.,TRBD1
TGTGCCAGCAGTTATTCGGCAGGCTCCTACGAGCAGTACTTC,CASSYSAGSYEQYF,TRBJ2-7,TRBV6-2/TRBV6-3,.,.
TGTGCCAGCAGCTTAGGCCCCCAGAACCCCGAGCAGTACTTC,CASSLGPQNPEQYF,TRBJ2-7,TRBV13,.,.
TGTGCCAGCAGCCAAGGGACAGGTTGGAACTCACCCCTCCACTTT,CASSQGTGWNSPLHF,TRBJ1-6,TRBV3-1/TRBV3-2,.,TRBD1
TGCGCCAGCACAACAGGGGGCGGGAGCCCTTTGAACACTGAAGCTTTCTTT,CASTTGGGSPLNTEAFF,TRBJ1-1,TRBV5-1,.,TRBD1
TGTGCCAGCAGCCTGGGGACAGGCCAGGAGGATGGCTACACCTTC,CASSLGTGQEDGYTF,TRBJ1-2,TRBV4-2,.,TRBD1
TGTGCCAGCAGCCGGACAGGGATAAGGGAGACCCAGTACTTC,CASSRTGIRETQYF,TRBJ2-5,TRBV7-2,.,TRBD1
TGCGCCAGCAGCCAAGGACTAATCGGGGAGACCCAGTACTTC,CASSQGLIGETQYF,TRBJ2-5,TRBV4-3,.,.
TGTGCCAGCTCCCTTTCCAGGGGCGGGACAGATACGCAGTATTTT,CASSLSRGGTDTQYF,TRBJ2-3,TRBV18,once,.
TGTGCCAGCAGCCAAGGGGGCCGGAGCGGGGGCTCAGATACGCAGTATTTT,CASSQGGRSGGSDTQYF,TRBJ2-3,TRBV4-2,.,TRBD2
TGCGCCAGCAGCCAAGATTCGGTAGCGGGGCAAGAGACCCAGTACTTC,CASSQDSVAGQETQYF,TRBJ2-5,TRBV4-1,.,TRBD2
TGTGCCAGCAGCCGACAGGGGGCGCGGCTGGGAGCTTTCTTT,CASSRQGARLGAFF,TRBJ1-1,TRBV6-5,.,TRBD1